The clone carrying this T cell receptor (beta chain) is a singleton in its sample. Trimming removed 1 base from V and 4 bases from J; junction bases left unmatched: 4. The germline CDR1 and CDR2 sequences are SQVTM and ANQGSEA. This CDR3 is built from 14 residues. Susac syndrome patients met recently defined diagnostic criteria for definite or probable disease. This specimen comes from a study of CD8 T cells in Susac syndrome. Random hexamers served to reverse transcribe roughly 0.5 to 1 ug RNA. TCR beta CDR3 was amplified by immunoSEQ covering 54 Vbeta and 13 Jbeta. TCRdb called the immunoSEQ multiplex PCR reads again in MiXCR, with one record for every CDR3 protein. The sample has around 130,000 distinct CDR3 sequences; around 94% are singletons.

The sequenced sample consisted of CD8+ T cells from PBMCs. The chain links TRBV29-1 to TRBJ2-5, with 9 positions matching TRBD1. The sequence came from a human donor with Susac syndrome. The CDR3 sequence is CSVEGTGVGETQYF. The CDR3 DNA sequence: TGCAGCGTTGAAGGGACAGGGGTGGGAGAGACCCAGTACTTC.